This T cell receptor beta chain was observed in a study of spatial heterogeneity in lung cancer. The germline CDR1 and CDR2 sequences are MNHEY and SMNVEV (reference sequence). The V and J ends lost 5 bases and 8 bases respectively, with 15 bases between them. CDR3 length equals 14 residues. TCRdb analysed the 5' RACE reads with MiXCR anew, one entry per CDR3 protein. The table has 90,000 to 95,000 distinct CDR3 sequences, approximately 12% seen once; the top ten hold about 38%. Time point described: sample taken at primary tumor resection. Untreated early-stage non-small cell lung cancer patients, 70 to 85 in total, were the donors.

The chain links TRBV27 to TRBJ1-4; D uncertain. The TCR originated in a male donor with early-stage non-small cell lung cancer. Specimen: PBMCs, collected at surgery. The CDR3 reads CASSPQSHGEKLFF. The CDR3 DNA follows: TGTGCCAGCAGTCCCCAAAGTCACGGGGAAAAACTGTTTTTT.